This is a list of T cell receptor beta chains from one sample in a study of blood T cell repertoires in COVID-19. Sequenced by immunoSEQ multiplex PCR; TCRdb stores in-frame clones only, minus some. This sample has 300,000 to 400,000 clones; around 87% occur once, and the top ten carry more than 5%. Sequenced sample: peripheral blood. All receptors derive from a woman between 50 and 59 years old with COVID-19, enrolled during active disease. Each CDR3 is given with its conserved first and last residue. D genes are given only for firm matches. Size values are once, few and many counts, or a class for expanded clones, and some rows have none.

TRBV5-1	.	TRBJ2-2	.	CASSLADTGENTGELFF	TGCGCCAGCAGCTTGGCCGATACAGGCGAGAACACCGGGGAGCTGTTTTTT
TRBV4-1	.	TRBJ1-1	.	CASSGADRVNTEAFF	TGCGCCAGCAGCGGGGCCGATCGGGTTAACACTGAAGCTTTCTTT
TRBV9	.	TRBJ2-1	TRBD2	CASSGGLARPTEPFF	TGTGCCAGCAGCGGCGGACTAGCGAGGCCTACTGAGCCGTTCTTC
TRBV27	.	TRBJ2-5	.	CASRQGAYQETQYF	TGTGCCAGCAGGCAAGGGGCCTACCAAGAGACCCAGTACTTC
TRBV5-1	.	TRBJ2-3	TRBD2	CASFLAGADTQYF	TGCGCCAGCTTTTTAGCGGGTGCAGATACGCAGTATTTT
TRBV5-4	once	TRBJ2-7	.	CASSLGAGILYEQYF	TGTGCCAGCAGCTTGGGAGCAGGGATCCTCTACGAGCAGTACTTC
TRBV2	.	TRBJ1-3	TRBD1	CASSEAGGGVGNTIYF	TGTGCCAGCAGTGAAGCAGGAGGGGGCGTAGGAAACACCATATATTTT
TRBV7-9	.	TRBJ2-1	TRBD1	CASSPGQAINNEQFF	TGTGCCAGCAGCCCGGGACAGGCGATAAACAATGAGCAGTTCTTC
TRBV5-1	.	TRBJ2-3	TRBD1	CASKITGVTDTQYF	TGCGCCAGCAAAATTACAGGGGTCACAGATACGCAGTATTTT
TRBV2	once	TRBJ2-1	TRBD1	CASFDRGLGHNEQFF	TGTGCCAGCTTTGACAGGGGCCTAGGGCACAATGAGCAGTTCTTC
TRBV28	.	TRBJ2-7	.	CASSYVGGVPDSEQYF	TGTGCCAGCAGTTACGTTGGGGGGGTCCCGGACAGCGAGCAGTACTTC
TRBV6-5	few	TRBJ2-7	TRBD2	CASSYSLAANYEQYF	TGTGCCAGCAGTTACTCGCTAGCGGCGAACTACGAGCAGTACTTC
TRBV4-1	.	TRBJ2-2	.	CASSQSSGNTGELFF	TGCGCCAGCAGCCAAAGTTCGGGGAACACCGGGGAGCTGTTTTTT
TRBV6-4	.	TRBJ2-1	TRBD2	CASSKLAGGYNEQFF	TGTGCCAGCAGCAAACTAGCGGGAGGGTACAATGAGCAGTTCTTC
TRBV11-2	once	TRBJ2-1	.	CASSLTSLSSYNEQFF	TGTGCCAGCAGCTTAACTTCGTTGAGCTCCTACAATGAGCAGTTCTTC
TRBV5-1	.	TRBJ1-2	TRBD1	CASSSRLQGAAGYTF	TGCGCCAGCAGCTCCCGTCTCCAGGGGGCTGCTGGCTACACCTTC
TRBV11-3	.	TRBJ2-1	TRBD2	CASSQTSGTPWDEQFF	TGTGCCAGCAGCCAAACTAGCGGGACTCCCTGGGATGAGCAGTTCTTC
TRBV19	.	TRBJ2-1	TRBD2	CASSPSGRANEQFF	TGTGCCAGTAGCCCTAGCGGGAGAGCCAATGAGCAGTTCTTC
TRBV7-3	.	TRBJ2-1	TRBD2	CASSSLTSGSYNEQFF	TGTGCCAGCAGCTCGCTGACTAGCGGGTCATACAATGAGCAGTTCTTC
TRBV6-1	.	TRBJ2-1	TRBD2	CASSESPSGRAGRQFF	TGTGCCAGCAGTGAAAGTCCTAGCGGGAGGGCCGGGAGGCAGTTCTTC
TRBV4-2	few	TRBJ1-5	TRBD1	CASSHDRGNQPQHF	TGTGCCAGCAGCCACGACAGGGGCAATCAGCCCCAGCATTTT
TRBV15	.	TRBJ2-7	TRBD1	CATSRDATGGVIYEQYF	TGTGCCACCAGCAGAGACGCGACAGGGGGCGTAATTTACGAGCAGTACTTC
TRBV19	.	TRBJ2-7	TRBD1	CASSNRGSEQYF	TGTGCCAGTAGTAACAGGGGAAGTGAGCAGTACTTC
TRBV19	once	TRBJ2-7	TRBD2	CATGATSGPYEQYF	TGTGCCACCGGGGCAACTAGCGGACCCTACGAGCAGTACTTC
TRBV2	.	TRBJ2-1	TRBD2	CARTGTSGFSSYNEQFF	TGTGCCAGAACCGGGACTAGCGGCTTTAGCTCCTACAATGAGCAGTTCTTC
TRBV5-4	.	TRBJ2-1	TRBD2	CASSSGTSSDNEQFF	TGTGCCAGCAGCTCCGGGACTAGCAGTGACAATGAGCAGTTCTTC
TRBV7-4	.	TRBJ2-3	.	CASSLVSTFSTDTQYF	TGTGCCAGCAGCTTAGTTAGTACGTTTTCCACAGATACGCAGTATTTT
TRBV5-4	.	TRBJ1-2	TRBD1	CASSLSWTGGPYGYTF	TGTGCCAGCAGCTTGTCGTGGACAGGGGGTCCGTATGGCTACACCTTC
TRBV5-1	.	TRBJ1-2	TRBD1	CASSLDRGDLYGYTF	TGCGCCAGCAGCTTGGACAGGGGCGACCTATATGGCTACACCTTC
TRBV24-1	.	TRBJ1-2	.	CATSDLNGYGYTF	TGTGCCACCAGTGATTTAAACGGTTATGGCTACACCTTC
TRBV18	.	TRBJ1-3	TRBD1	CASSPRTGGGNTIYF	TGTGCCAGCTCACCACGGACAGGGGGAGGAAACACCATATATTTT
TRBV6-5	.	TRBJ2-1	.	CASSYLGGAYNEQFF	TGTGCCAGCAGTTACTTAGGGGGGGCCTACAATGAGCAGTTCTTC
TRBV4-2	.	TRBJ1-2	.	CASSQAFSTPPNYGYTF	TGTGCCAGCAGCCAAGCTTTTTCGACACCACCGAACTATGGCTACACCTTC
TRBV6-2/TRBV6-3	.	TRBJ2-3	TRBD2	CASSWASGSLALPRDTQYF	TGTGCCAGCAGTTGGGCTAGCGGGTCCCTCGCGCTGCCACGAGATACGCAGTATTTT
TRBV7-9	.	TRBJ1-3	TRBD1	CASSADPGGIAGNTIYF	TGTGCCAGCAGCGCCGACCCAGGGGGCATCGCTGGAAACACCATATATTTT
TRBV25-1	.	TRBJ1-5	.	CASSERDRQPQHF	TGTGCCAGCAGTGAAAGAGACAGGCAGCCCCAGCATTTT
TRBV2	few	TRBJ2-7	.	CASSEQGSPYEQYF	TGTGCCAGCAGTGAACAGGGGTCCCCCTACGAGCAGTACTTC
TRBV7-3	.	TRBJ2-3	TRBD2	CASSEGGAGGPTLTDTQYF	TGTGCCAGCAGCGAGGGGGGAGCGGGAGGCCCTACCCTCACAGATACGCAGTATTTT
TRBV13	once	TRBJ2-3	TRBD2	CASSLGTGGLAGITDTQYF	TGTGCCAGCAGCTTAGGGACAGGGGGACTAGCGGGGATCACAGATACGCAGTATTTT
TRBV20-1	.	TRBJ1-2	.	CSARVRSGYTF	TGCAGTGCTAGAGTGCGTTCTGGCTACACCTTC
TRBV19	.	TRBJ2-1	.	CATMTGHSSYNEQFF	TGTGCCACTATGACAGGCCACAGCTCCTACAATGAGCAGTTCTTC
TRBV29-1	.	TRBJ1-2	.	CSVESGRGNYGYTF	TGCAGCGTTGAGTCTGGCAGGGGTAACTATGGCTACACCTTC
TRBV27	.	TRBJ2-5	TRBD1	CASSRGTGVQETQYF	TGTGCCAGCAGCAGAGGGACAGGGGTTCAAGAGACCCAGTACTTC
TRBV4-1	once	TRBJ2-7	.	CASSQEQTDPSYEQYF	TGCGCCAGCAGCCAAGAGCAGACAGATCCCTCCTACGAGCAGTACTTC
TRBV11-3	.	TRBJ2-5	TRBD2	CASSLRLAGYQETQYF	TGTGCCAGCAGCTTACGACTAGCGGGGTACCAAGAGACCCAGTACTTC
TRBV5-1	.	TRBJ1-2	.	CASSLAAGENYGYTF	TGCGCCAGCAGCTTGGCGGCAGGGGAAAACTATGGCTACACCTTC
TRBV9	.	TRBJ2-1	TRBD1	CASSVVPTGGYSSYNEQFF	TGTGCCAGCAGCGTAGTACCGACAGGGGGCTATAGCTCCTACAATGAGCAGTTCTTC
TRBV6-5	.	TRBJ2-7	TRBD2	CASSATSGGAYEQYF	TGTGCCAGCAGCGCGACTAGCGGGGGAGCCTACGAGCAGTACTTC
TRBV28	.	TRBJ2-1	TRBD2	CASSVLAGGRDEQFF	TGTGCCAGCAGTGTTCTAGCGGGAGGGCGGGATGAGCAGTTCTTC
TRBV19	.	TRBJ2-3	TRBD2	CASSIIFMGGRGVSTDTQYF	TGTGCCAGTAGTATTATTTTTATGGGCGGGAGAGGGGTAAGCACAGATACGCAGTATTTT
TRBV2	few	TRBJ1-2	.	CASSDPGGNYGYTF	TGTGCCAGCAGTGACCCCGGGGGTAACTATGGCTACACCTTC
TRBV11-2	once	TRBJ1-3	TRBD1	CASSPGQGVHTIYF	TGTGCCAGCAGCCCGGGACAGGGAGTCCACACCATATATTTT
TRBV3-1/TRBV3-2	.	TRBJ2-1	.	CASSLRDDSGEQFF	TGTGCCAGCAGCCTAAGGGACGATAGCGGTGAGCAGTTCTTC
TRBV24-1	.	TRBJ1-2	.	CATSPGRSNGYTF	TGTGCCACCAGTCCAGGGCGCAGTAATGGCTACACCTTC
TRBV7-2	.	TRBJ2-5	.	CASSLGRGGGQETQYF	TGTGCCAGCAGCTTAGGGAGGGGCGGAGGTCAAGAGACCCAGTACTTC
TRBV3-1/TRBV3-2	.	TRBJ1-3	.	CASSQEAGISGNTIYF	TGTGCCAGCAGCCAAGAGGCAGGGATTTCGGGAAACACCATATATTTT
TRBV27	.	TRBJ2-7	.	CASRSTIPYEQYF	TGTGCCAGCAGATCGACTATACCTTACGAGCAGTACTTC